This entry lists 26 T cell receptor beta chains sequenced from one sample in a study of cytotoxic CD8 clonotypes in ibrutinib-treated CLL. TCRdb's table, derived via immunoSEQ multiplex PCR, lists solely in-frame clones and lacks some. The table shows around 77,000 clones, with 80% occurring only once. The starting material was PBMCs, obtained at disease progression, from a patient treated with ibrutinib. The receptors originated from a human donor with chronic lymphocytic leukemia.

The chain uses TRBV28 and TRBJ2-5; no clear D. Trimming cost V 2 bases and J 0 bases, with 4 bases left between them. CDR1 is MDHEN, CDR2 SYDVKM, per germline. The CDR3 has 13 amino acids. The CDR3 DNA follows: TGTGCCAGCAGTTTACCTAACCAAGAGACCCAGTACTTC. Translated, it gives CASSLPNQETQYF.

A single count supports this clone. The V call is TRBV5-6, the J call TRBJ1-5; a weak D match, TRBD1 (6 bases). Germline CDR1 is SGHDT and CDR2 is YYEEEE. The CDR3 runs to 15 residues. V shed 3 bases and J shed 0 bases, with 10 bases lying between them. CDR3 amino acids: CASSSYRASNQPQHF. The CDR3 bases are TGTGCCAGCAGCTCCTACAGGGCTAGCAATCAGCCCCAGCATTTT.

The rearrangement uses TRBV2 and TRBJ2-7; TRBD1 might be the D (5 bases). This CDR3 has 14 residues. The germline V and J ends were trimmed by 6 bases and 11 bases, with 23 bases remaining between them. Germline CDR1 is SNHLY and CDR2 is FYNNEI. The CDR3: CASRKTGVVQLEYF. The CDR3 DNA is TGTGCCAGCAGAAAAACAGGAGTGGTGCAATTAGAGTACTTC. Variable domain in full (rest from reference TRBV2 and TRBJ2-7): EPEVTQTPSHQVTQMGQEVILRCVPISNHLYFYWYRQILGQKVEFLVSFYNNEISEKSEIFDDQFSVERPDGSNFTLKIRSTKLEDSAMYFCASRKTGVVQLEYFGPGTRLTVT.

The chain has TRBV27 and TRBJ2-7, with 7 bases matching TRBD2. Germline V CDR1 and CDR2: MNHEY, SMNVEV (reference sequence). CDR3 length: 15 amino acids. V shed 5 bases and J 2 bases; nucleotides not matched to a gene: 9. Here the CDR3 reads CASSPYGGGAYEQYF. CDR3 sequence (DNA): TGTGCCAGCAGTCCATACGGCGGGGGAGCCTACGAGCAGTACTTC.

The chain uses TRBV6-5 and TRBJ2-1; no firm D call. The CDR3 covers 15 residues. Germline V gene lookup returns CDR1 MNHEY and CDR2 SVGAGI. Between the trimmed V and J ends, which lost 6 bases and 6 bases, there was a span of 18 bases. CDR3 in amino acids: CASSPMVAGINEQFF. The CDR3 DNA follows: TGTGCCAGCAGCCCCATGGTGGCTGGAATCAATGAGCAGTTCTTC.

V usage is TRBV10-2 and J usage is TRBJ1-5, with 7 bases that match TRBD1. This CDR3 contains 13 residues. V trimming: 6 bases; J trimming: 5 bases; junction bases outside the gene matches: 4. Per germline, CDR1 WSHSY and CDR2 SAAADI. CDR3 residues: CASRGTAYQPQHF. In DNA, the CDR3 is TGCGCCAGCAGGGGGACAGCTTATCAGCCCCAGCATTTT.

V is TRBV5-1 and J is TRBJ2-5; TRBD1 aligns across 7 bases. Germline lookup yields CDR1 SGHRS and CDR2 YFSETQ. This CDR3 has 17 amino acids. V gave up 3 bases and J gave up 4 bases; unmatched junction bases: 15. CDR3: CASSYRPRDSGRETQYF. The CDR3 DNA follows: TGCGCCAGCAGCTACCGACCCAGGGACAGCGGTAGAGAGACCCAGTACTTC.

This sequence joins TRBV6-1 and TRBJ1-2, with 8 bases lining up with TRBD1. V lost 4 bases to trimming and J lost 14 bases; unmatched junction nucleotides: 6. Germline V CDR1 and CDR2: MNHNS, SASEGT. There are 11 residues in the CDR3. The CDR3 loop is CASSGQGARTF. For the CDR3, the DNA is TGTGCCAGCAGTGGGCAGGGGGCTCGTACCTTC.

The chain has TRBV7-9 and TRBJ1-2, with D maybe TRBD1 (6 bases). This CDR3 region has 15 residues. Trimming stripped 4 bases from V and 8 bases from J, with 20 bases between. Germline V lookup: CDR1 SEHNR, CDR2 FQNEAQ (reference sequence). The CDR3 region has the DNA TGTGCCAGCAGCTCCCGGGACATACGAGTCAACGGCTACACCTTC. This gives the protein CASSSRDIRVNGYTF.

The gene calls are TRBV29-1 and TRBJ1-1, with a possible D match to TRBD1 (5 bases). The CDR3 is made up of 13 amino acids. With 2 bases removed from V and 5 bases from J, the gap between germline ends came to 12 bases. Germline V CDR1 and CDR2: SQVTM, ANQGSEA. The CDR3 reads CSVESGTGTEAFF. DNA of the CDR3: TGCAGCGTTGAAAGCGGGACTGGGACTGAAGCTTTCTTT.

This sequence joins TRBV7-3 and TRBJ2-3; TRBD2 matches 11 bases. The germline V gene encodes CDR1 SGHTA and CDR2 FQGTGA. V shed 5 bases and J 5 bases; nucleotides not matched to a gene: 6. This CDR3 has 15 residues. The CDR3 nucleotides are TGTGCCAGCAGCCTACTAGCGGGAGTGGGAGATACGCAGTATTTT. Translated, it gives CASSLLAGVGDTQYF.

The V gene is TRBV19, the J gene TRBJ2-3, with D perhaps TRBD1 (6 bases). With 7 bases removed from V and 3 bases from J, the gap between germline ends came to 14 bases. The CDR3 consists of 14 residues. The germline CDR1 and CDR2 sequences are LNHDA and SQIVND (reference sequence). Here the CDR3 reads CASKGTQGTDTQYF. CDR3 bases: TGTGCCAGTAAGGGGACCCAGGGGACAGATACGCAGTATTTT.

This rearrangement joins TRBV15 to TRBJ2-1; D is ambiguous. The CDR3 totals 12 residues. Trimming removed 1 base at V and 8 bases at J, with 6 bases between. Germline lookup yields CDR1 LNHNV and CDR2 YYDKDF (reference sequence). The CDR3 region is CATSRVHYEQFF. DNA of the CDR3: TGTGCCACCAGCAGAGTCCATTATGAGCAGTTCTTC.

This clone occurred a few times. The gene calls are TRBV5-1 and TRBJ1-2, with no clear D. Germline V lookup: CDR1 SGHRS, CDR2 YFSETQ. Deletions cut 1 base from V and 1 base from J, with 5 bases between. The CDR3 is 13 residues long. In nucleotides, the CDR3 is TGCGCCAGCAGCTTGTCGGGTAACTATGGCTACACCTTC. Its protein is CASSLSGNYGYTF.

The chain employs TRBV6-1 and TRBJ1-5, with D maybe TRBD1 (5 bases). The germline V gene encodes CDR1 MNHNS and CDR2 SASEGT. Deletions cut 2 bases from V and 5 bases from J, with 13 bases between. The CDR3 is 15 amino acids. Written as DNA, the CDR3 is TGTGCCAGCAGTGAAATAGGGGTCGGCTATCAGCCCCAGCATTTT. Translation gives CASSEIGVGYQPQHF.

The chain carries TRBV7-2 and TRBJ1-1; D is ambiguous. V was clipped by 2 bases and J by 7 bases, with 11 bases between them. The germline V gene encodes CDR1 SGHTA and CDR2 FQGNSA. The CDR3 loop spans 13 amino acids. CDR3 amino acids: CASSLIGGFEAFF. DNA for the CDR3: TGTGCCAGCAGCTTAATTGGAGGATTTGAAGCTTTCTTT.

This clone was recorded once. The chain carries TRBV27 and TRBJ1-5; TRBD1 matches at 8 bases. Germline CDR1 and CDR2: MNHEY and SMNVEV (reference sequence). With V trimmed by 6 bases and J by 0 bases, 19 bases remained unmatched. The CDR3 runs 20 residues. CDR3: CASRSVRGLTLLHSNQPQHF. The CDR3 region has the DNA TGTGCCAGCAGGTCAGTCAGGGGGCTGACGCTTTTGCATAGCAATCAGCCCCAGCATTTT.

In DNA form, the CDR3 reads TGTGCCTGGAGTGCCCAAACGGCTAGCATAGGCGGGGAGCTGTTTTTT. This sequence encodes CAWSAQTASIGGELFF. This chain links TRBV30 with TRBJ2-2, with a tentative D call TRBD2 (5 bases). Looked up from germline, CDR1 is GTSNPN and CDR2 is SVGIG (reference sequence). The CDR3 runs to 16 residues. V was cut by 1 base and J by 7 bases, with 19 bases left in between.

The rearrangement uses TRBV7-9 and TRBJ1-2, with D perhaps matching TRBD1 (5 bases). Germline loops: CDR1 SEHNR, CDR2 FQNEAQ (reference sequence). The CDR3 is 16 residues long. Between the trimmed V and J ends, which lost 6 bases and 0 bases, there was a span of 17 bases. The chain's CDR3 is CASRNTGVRANYGYTF. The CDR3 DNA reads TGTGCCAGCAGGAACACGGGGGTCCGGGCTAACTATGGCTACACCTTC.

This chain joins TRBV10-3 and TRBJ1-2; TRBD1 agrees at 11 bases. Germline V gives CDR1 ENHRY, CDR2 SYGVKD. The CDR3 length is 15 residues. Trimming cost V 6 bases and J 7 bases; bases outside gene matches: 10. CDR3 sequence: CAISLRDRGAGGYTF. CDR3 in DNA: TGTGCCATCAGCCTGAGGGACAGGGGGGCGGGTGGCTACACCTTC.

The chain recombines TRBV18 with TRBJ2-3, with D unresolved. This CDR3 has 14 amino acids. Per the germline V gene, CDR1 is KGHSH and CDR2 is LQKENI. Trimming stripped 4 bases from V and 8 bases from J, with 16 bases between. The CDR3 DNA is TGTGCCAGCTCACTCCCCATTGAGCTTTCTACGCAGTATTTT. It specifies CASSLPIELSTQYF.

The CDR3: CASTLWGGSYNEQFF. The CDR3 bases are TGTGCCAGCACCCTATGGGGAGGCTCCTACAATGAGCAGTTCTTC. The rearrangement joins TRBV5-8 to TRBJ2-1; perhaps TRBD2 as D (6 bases). CDR3 length equals 15 residues. Germline V gene data show CDR1 as SGHTS and CDR2 as YDEGEE. The ends were cut back, 6 bases at V and 0 bases at J, with 13 bases in the middle. The full variable domain, completed using reference TRBV5-8 and TRBJ2-1, is EAGVTQSPTHLIKTRGQQATLRCSPISGHTSVYWYQQALGLGLQFLLWYDEGEERNRGNFPPRFSGRQFPNYSSELNVNALELEDSALYLCASTLWGGSYNEQFFGPGTRLTVL.

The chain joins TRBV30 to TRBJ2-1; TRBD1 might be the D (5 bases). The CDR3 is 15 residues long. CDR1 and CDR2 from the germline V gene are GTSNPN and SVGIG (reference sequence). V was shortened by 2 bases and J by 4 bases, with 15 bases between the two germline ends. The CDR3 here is CAWSLGQGLYNEQFF. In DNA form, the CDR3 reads TGTGCCTGGAGTCTAGGACAAGGTCTTTACAATGAGCAGTTCTTC.

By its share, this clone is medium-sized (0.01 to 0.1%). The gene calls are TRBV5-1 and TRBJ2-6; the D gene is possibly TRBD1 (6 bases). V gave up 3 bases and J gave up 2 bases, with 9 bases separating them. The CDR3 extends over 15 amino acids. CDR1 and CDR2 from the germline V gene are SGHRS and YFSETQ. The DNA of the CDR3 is TGCGCCAGCAGCTACCGGACAGCTGGGGCCAACGTCCTGACTTTC. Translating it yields CASSYRTAGANVLTF.

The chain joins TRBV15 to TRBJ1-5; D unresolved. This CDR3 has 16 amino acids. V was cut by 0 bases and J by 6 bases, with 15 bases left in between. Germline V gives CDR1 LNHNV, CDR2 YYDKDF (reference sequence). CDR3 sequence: CATSRDLFRGTQPQHF. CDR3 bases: TGTGCCACCAGCAGAGATCTTTTCCGGGGTACTCAGCCCCAGCATTTT. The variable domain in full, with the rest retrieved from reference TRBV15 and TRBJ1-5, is DAMVIQNPRYQVTQFGKPVTLSCSQTLNHNVMYWYQQKSSQAPKLLFHYYDKDFNNEADTPDNFQSRRPNTSFCFLDIRSPGLGDTAMYLCATSRDLFRGTQPQHFGDGTRLSIL.

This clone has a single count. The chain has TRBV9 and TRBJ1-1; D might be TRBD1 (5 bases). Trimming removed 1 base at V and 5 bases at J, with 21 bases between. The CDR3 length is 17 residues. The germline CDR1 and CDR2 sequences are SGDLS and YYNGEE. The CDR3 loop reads CASSVPSGKREDTEAFF. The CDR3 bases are TGTGCCAGCAGCGTACCCTCAGGGAAGAGAGAGGATACTGAAGCTTTCTTT.